The clone carrying this TCR beta chain has a handful of counts. Other DNA sequences from this sample encode an identical CDR3 as well. The data derive from a study of control samples from healthy donors and cancer patients. This CDR3 comprises 11 residues. V lost 3 bases to trimming and J lost 4 bases; unmatched junction nucleotides: 0. Germline values: CDR1 DFQATT, CDR2 SNEGSKA (reference sequence). Libraries were prepared by immunoSEQ multiplex PCR; TCRdb keeps only in-frame clonotypes and omits some of them. The table lists approximately 83,000 clones, 90% to 95% of them singletons, with about 1.5% in the top ten.

The TCR originated in a woman aged 25 to 39 in good health. This sequence joins TRBV20-1 and TRBJ2-7, with 7 bases matching TRBD1. The specimen sequenced was blood. The CDR3 is CSARTGYEQYF. CDR3 sequence (DNA): TGCAGTGCTAGGACAGGGTACGAGCAGTACTTC.